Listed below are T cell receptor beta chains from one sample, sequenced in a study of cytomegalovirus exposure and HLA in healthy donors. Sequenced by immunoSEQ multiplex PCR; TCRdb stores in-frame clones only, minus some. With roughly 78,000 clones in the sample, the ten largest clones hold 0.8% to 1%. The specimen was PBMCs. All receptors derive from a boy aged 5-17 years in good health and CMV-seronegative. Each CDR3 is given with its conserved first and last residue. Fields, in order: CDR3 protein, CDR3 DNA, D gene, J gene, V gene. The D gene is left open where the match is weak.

CDR3: CASSRQGNTEAFF; DNA: TGTGCCAGCAGTCGACAGGGGAACACTGAAGCTTTCTTT; D: TRBD1; J: TRBJ1-1; V: TRBV6-4
CDR3: CASSTGQGLYEKLFF; DNA: TGTGCCAGCAGCACGGGACAGGGCCTCTACGAAAAACTGTTTTTT; D: TRBD1; J: TRBJ1-4; V: TRBV6-6
CDR3: CASSETEIMNTEAFF; DNA: TGTGCCAGCAGTGAGACAGAGATCATGAACACTGAAGCTTTCTTT; D: .; J: TRBJ1-1; V: TRBV25-1
CDR3: CASSLVAAGQDNEQFF; DNA: TGTGCCAGCAGCTTAGTTGCTGCGGGGCAAGACAATGAGCAGTTCTTC; D: .; J: TRBJ2-1; V: TRBV7-2
CDR3: CASSARSPGLAYNEQFF; DNA: TGTGCCAGCAGCGCAAGATCTCCGGGACTTGCCTACAATGAGCAGTTCTTC; D: .; J: TRBJ2-1; V: TRBV7-2
CDR3: CASSQDLEAGALYNEQFF; DNA: TGTGCCAGCAGCCAAGATCTCGAGGCGGGGGCATTATACAATGAGCAGTTCTTC; D: .; J: TRBJ2-1; V: TRBV4-2
CDR3: CASSTTRRDTEAFF; DNA: TGTGCCAGTAGCACCACCCGTCGGGACACTGAAGCTTTCTTT; D: .; J: TRBJ1-1; V: TRBV19
CDR3: CASSFGDTEAFF; DNA: TGTGCCAGCAGCTTTGGAGACACTGAAGCTTTCTTT; D: .; J: TRBJ1-1; V: TRBV7-9
CDR3: CASSVPTSGSSGANVLTF; DNA: TGTGCCAGCAGCGTTCCGACTAGCGGGAGCTCTGGGGCCAACGTCCTGACTTTC; D: TRBD2; J: TRBJ2-6; V: TRBV9
CDR3: CAWSPPQGILLNGYTF; DNA: TGTGCCTGGAGTCCCCCACAGGGGATTCTTTTGAATGGCTACACCTTC; D: TRBD1; J: TRBJ1-2; V: TRBV30
CDR3: CASSPGESPYEQYF; DNA: TGTGCCAGCAGTCCCGGGGAGAGCCCCTACGAGCAGTACTTC; D: .; J: TRBJ2-7; V: TRBV27
CDR3: CATSRHYNEQFF; DNA: TGTGCCACCAGCAGACACTACAATGAGCAGTTCTTC; D: .; J: TRBJ2-1; V: TRBV15
CDR3: CASSLVDSGELFF; DNA: TGTGCCAGCAGCTTAGTCGATAGCGGGGAGCTGTTTTTT; D: .; J: TRBJ2-2; V: TRBV7-9
CDR3: CASSLGLLTGGTDTQYF; DNA: TGCGCCAGCAGCTTGGGCCTACTGACAGGGGGAACAGATACGCAGTATTTT; D: TRBD1; J: TRBJ2-3; V: TRBV5-1
CDR3: CASSTTANYGYTF; DNA: TGTGCCAGCAGCACGACAGCTAACTATGGCTACACCTTC; D: .; J: TRBJ1-2; V: TRBV5-6
CDR3: CAWSPDRDQVAFF; DNA: TGTGCCTGGAGTCCGGACAGGGACCAAGTAGCTTTCTTT; D: TRBD1; J: TRBJ1-1; V: TRBV30
CDR3: CASSDRANTEAFF; DNA: TGTGCCAGCAGCGACAGGGCGAACACTGAAGCTTTCTTT; D: TRBD1; J: TRBJ1-1; V: TRBV2
CDR3: CASSRDRTSGTDTQYF; DNA: TGTGCCAGCAGCCGTGACAGGACTAGCGGGACAGATACGCAGTATTTT; D: TRBD2; J: TRBJ2-3; V: TRBV9
CDR3: CASSLGPGAYEQYF; DNA: TGCGCCAGCAGCTTGGGACCGGGAGCCTACGAGCAGTACTTC; D: .; J: TRBJ2-7; V: TRBV5-1
CDR3: CASSQVSDGVKETQYF; DNA: TGCGCCAGCAGCCAAGTCTCGGACGGGGTAAAAGAGACCCAGTACTTC; D: .; J: TRBJ2-5; V: TRBV4-1
CDR3: CASSLGQGAPDTQYF; DNA: TGCGCCAGCAGCTTGGGACAGGGGGCCCCAGATACGCAGTATTTT; D: TRBD1; J: TRBJ2-3; V: TRBV5-1
CDR3: CASSPRQGQGTEAFF; DNA: TGTGCCAGCAGCCCACGACAGGGGCAAGGGACTGAAGCTTTCTTT; D: TRBD1; J: TRBJ1-1; V: TRBV5-4
CDR3: CASSPLFPLNRNGYTF; DNA: TGTGCCAGCAGCCCGCTTTTTCCGTTGAACAGGAATGGCTACACCTTC; D: .; J: TRBJ1-2; V: TRBV5-6
CDR3: CASSQTGTLNTEAFF; DNA: TGCGCCAGCAGCCAAACAGGAACTCTGAACACTGAAGCTTTCTTT; D: .; J: TRBJ1-1; V: TRBV4-1
CDR3: CASSIAGTQDTDTQYF; DNA: TGTGCCAGTAGTATCGCGGGGACCCAAGACACAGATACGCAGTATTTT; D: .; J: TRBJ2-3; V: TRBV19
CDR3: CASSLGPGGAETQYF; DNA: TGCGCCAGCAGCTTGGGTCCAGGGGGTGCCGAGACCCAGTACTTC; D: TRBD1; J: TRBJ2-5; V: TRBV5-1
CDR3: CASSQDGNSGANVLTF; DNA: TGCGCCAGCAGCCAGGACGGGAACTCTGGGGCCAACGTCCTGACTTTC; D: .; J: TRBJ2-6; V: TRBV4-3
CDR3: CASSPRDSVYNEQFF; DNA: TGTGCCAGCAGCCCCCGGGACAGCGTGTACAATGAGCAGTTCTTC; D: TRBD1; J: TRBJ2-1; V: TRBV6-5
CDR3: CASSLVSGRAHEQYF; DNA: TGTGCCAGCAGCTTAGTCAGCGGGAGGGCCCACGAGCAGTACTTC; D: TRBD2; J: TRBJ2-7; V: TRBV7-2
CDR3: CASSLVGNRGNTEAFF; DNA: TGTGCCAGCAGCTTAGTGGGTAACAGGGGTAACACTGAAGCTTTCTTT; D: TRBD1; J: TRBJ1-1; V: TRBV7-8
CDR3: CAWSVDGGRQYF; DNA: TGTGCCTGGAGTGTAGATGGGGGGAGGCAGTACTTC; D: .; J: TRBJ2-7; V: TRBV30
CDR3: CASSHHQGGVETQYF; DNA: TGTGCCAGCAGCCACCACCAGGGCGGGGTGGAGACCCAGTACTTC; D: .; J: TRBJ2-5; V: TRBV9
CDR3: CASSELWREKLFF; DNA: TGTGCCAGCAGTGAATTATGGAGGGAAAAACTGTTTTTT; D: .; J: TRBJ1-4; V: TRBV6-1
CDR3: CASSLGQARGNQPQHF; DNA: TGCGCCAGCAGCCTCGGACAGGCCAGGGGCAATCAGCCCCAGCATTTT; D: TRBD1; J: TRBJ1-5; V: TRBV4-1
CDR3: CATSRSQVAGEGVQYF; DNA: TGTGCCACCAGCAGAAGTCAGGTCGCAGGGGAGGGTGTTCAGTACTTC; D: .; J: TRBJ2-4; V: TRBV15
CDR3: CAISVQGQGTTYEQYF; DNA: TGTGCCATCAGCGTACAGGGACAGGGGACGACGTACGAGCAGTACTTC; D: TRBD1; J: TRBJ2-7; V: TRBV10-3
CDR3: CASSEAPSPSPGGYTF; DNA: TGTGCCAGCAGTGAAGCCCCGTCCCCGTCGCCGGGTGGCTACACCTTC; D: .; J: TRBJ1-2; V: TRBV2
CDR3: CAISRGGAGANVLTF; DNA: TGTGCCATCAGCCGGGGGGGCGCAGGGGCCAACGTCCTGACTTTC; D: TRBD2; J: TRBJ2-6; V: TRBV10-3
CDR3: CASSLGLAGGPYEQSF; DNA: TGTGCCAGCAGCTTAGGACTAGCGGGAGGCCCCTACGAGCAGTCCTTC; D: TRBD2; J: TRBJ2-7; V: TRBV5-6
CDR3: CASSHLRTGGSDNEQFF; DNA: TGTGCCAGCAGCCACCTCAGGACAGGGGGCTCCGACAATGAGCAGTTCTTC; D: TRBD1; J: TRBJ2-1; V: TRBV5-4
CDR3: CASSGLHGANYGYTF; DNA: TGTGCCAGCAGTGGACTCCATGGAGCTAACTATGGCTACACCTTC; D: .; J: TRBJ1-2; V: TRBV6-5